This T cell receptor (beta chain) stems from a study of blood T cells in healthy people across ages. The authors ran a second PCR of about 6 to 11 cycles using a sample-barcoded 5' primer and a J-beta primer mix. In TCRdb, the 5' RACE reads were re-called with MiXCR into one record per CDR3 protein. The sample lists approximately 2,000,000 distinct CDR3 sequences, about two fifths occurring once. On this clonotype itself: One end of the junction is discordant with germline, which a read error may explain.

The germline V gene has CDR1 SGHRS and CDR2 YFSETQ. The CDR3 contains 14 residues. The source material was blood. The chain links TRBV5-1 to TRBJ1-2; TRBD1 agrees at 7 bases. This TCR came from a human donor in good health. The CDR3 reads CASRLGQRHYGYTF. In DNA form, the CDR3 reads TGCGCCAGCAGATTGGGACAGCGACACTATGGCTACACCTTC.